Presented here are 11 T cell receptor beta chains from one specimen sequenced in a study of T cell responses to AZD1222 COVID-19 vaccine (dated by TCRdb to the early 2020s). The library came from the immunoSEQ multiplex PCR assay. Imported from immuneACCESS, the table was reduced by TCRdb to in-frame sequences with V and J called. These copies leave out some clones; in studies compared against another copy, an unresolved V gene accounts for under half, and the cause of the remainder is not known. The sample profile shows 80,000 to 100,000 clones; around 85% of them were found once. The ten largest clones add up to roughly 6.3% of the sample. The label giving this sample's time point can be read as: baseline before first vaccination. The sequencing here drew on peripheral blood, taken on day 0 of AZD1222 vaccination. These receptors were obtained from an adult in good health.

This clone was observed a single time. The chain combines TRBV7-2 with TRBJ2-5; TRBD2 matches 7 bases. Trimming removed 2 bases from V and 9 bases from J; junction bases left unmatched: 9. The CDR3 totals 14 residues. The germline CDR1 and CDR2 sequences are SGHTA and FQGNSA. CDR3 sequence: CASSLNRQGGAQYF. CDR3 sequence (DNA): TGTGCCAGCAGCTTAAATCGGCAGGGAGGGGCCCAGTACTTC.

The chain joins TRBV6-5 to TRBJ2-5, with TRBD2 as a possible D gene (5 bases). This CDR3 region has 14 residues. V was shortened by 6 bases and J by 2 bases, with 13 bases between the two germline ends. The germline gives CDR1 MNHEY, CDR2 SVGAGI. CDR3 sequence: CASRLDYNQETQYF. Written as DNA, the CDR3 is TGTGCCAGCAGACTAGACTATAATCAAGAGACCCAGTACTTC.

V is TRBV6-5 and J is TRBJ2-7, with 11 bases that match TRBD2. V was clipped by 0 bases and J by 1 base; unmatched bases: 2. The germline V gene has CDR1 MNHEY and CDR2 SVGAGI. CDR3 length equals 16 residues. The CDR3 loop reads CASSYSLAGDSYEQYF. DNA of the CDR3: TGTGCCAGCAGTTACTCACTAGCGGGGGATTCCTACGAGCAGTACTTC.

This clone was picked up one time. J is TRBJ2-1 and V is TRBV2, with D perhaps matching TRBD2 (6 bases). The CDR3 length is 16 residues. Germline CDR1 and CDR2: SNHLY and FYNNEI. The V and J ends lost 3 bases and 2 bases respectively, with 14 bases between them. CDR3 DNA: TGTGCCAGCAGTGATGGAGGCGGGATTCCCTACAATGAGCAGTTCTTC. Translated, it gives CASSDGGGIPYNEQFF.

V and J are TRBV2 and TRBJ1-5, with D perhaps TRBD1 (5 bases). Germline loops: CDR1 SNHLY, CDR2 FYNNEI. V was trimmed by 6 bases and J by 5 bases, leaving 14 bases between them. The CDR3 spans 14 residues. CDR3 DNA: TGTGCCAGCAGAGCAGGGACCGATTATCAGCCCCAGCATTTT. Amino acid sequence: CASRAGTDYQPQHF.

The rearrangement uses TRBV11-2 and TRBJ2-3; 11 nucleotides align to TRBD2. V gave up 3 bases and J gave up 3 bases; unmatched junction bases: 2. Germline values: CDR1 SGHAT, CDR2 FQNNGV. CDR3 length: 15 amino acids. The CDR3 is CASSFRLAGTDTQYF. For the CDR3, the DNA is TGTGCCAGCAGCTTCAGACTAGCGGGGACAGATACGCAGTATTTT.

The chain links TRBV11-2 to TRBJ2-5; 7 bases align to TRBD1. The CDR3 length is 13 residues. CDR1 and CDR2 (germline): SGHAT, FQNNGV. The trim removed 7 bases at V and 4 bases at J, leaving 6 bases unmatched. This CDR3 reads CASTKGAGETQYF. The CDR3 region has the DNA TGTGCCAGCACCAAGGGGGCGGGAGAGACCCAGTACTTC. Full variable domain (outside the CDR3, taken from reference TRBV11-2 and TRBJ2-5): EAGVAQSPRYKIIEKRQSVAFWCNPISGHATLYWYQQILGQGPKLLIQFQNNGVVDDSQLPKDRFSAERLKGVDSTLKIQPAKLEDSAVYLCASTKGAGETQYFGPGTRLLVL.

This chain joins TRBV11-2 and TRBJ2-1, with TRBD2 matching 10 bases. Germline V gives CDR1 SGHAT, CDR2 FQNNGV. V shed 2 bases, J shed 0 bases, and the junction held 7 bases outside the gene matches. The CDR3 runs 18 residues. CDR3 in DNA: TGTGCCAGCAGCTTATCTAGCGGGGGACCGAGCTCCTACAATGAGCAGTTCTTC. Translating gives CASSLSSGGPSSYNEQFF.

This chain links TRBV2 with TRBJ1-5; no clear D. The CDR3 has 13 amino acids. Per germline, CDR1 SNHLY and CDR2 FYNNEI. Trimming removed 3 bases at V and 6 bases at J, with 9 bases between. The CDR3 is CASSEEEGQPQHF. CDR3 DNA: TGTGCCAGCAGTGAGGAGGAAGGTCAGCCCCAGCATTTT.

This sequence joins TRBV6-5 and TRBJ1-2, with 7 nucleotides matching TRBD1. The V segment lost 7 bases and the J segment 4 bases; nucleotides outside the gene matches: 12. Germline CDR1 and CDR2: MNHEY and SVGAGI. This CDR3 has 15 amino acids. The CDR3 region has the DNA TGTGCCAGCAAAGGGGGTGGGACAGCTCTCTATGGCTACACCTTC. Translated, it gives CASKGGGTALYGYTF.

The chain is built from TRBV5-8 and TRBJ1-2; D not certain. Trimming cost V 4 bases and J 3 bases, with 13 bases left between them. Germline CDR1 is SGHTS and CDR2 is YDEGEE. This CDR3 contains 14 residues. CDR3: CASSVWGVDYGYTF. The CDR3 nucleotides read TGTGCCAGCAGCGTCTGGGGAGTCGACTATGGCTACACCTTC.